The clone carrying this T cell receptor beta chain was recorded a few times. Its antigen remains unidentified. These data belong to a study of T cell repertoires in cytomegalovirus infection. Study overall: Public TCR beta signatures were indicative of both CMV infection and a matching HLA type.

TCRdb called the reads again in MiXCR, with one record for every CDR3 protein. The data hold hundreds of thousands of distinct CDR3 sequences, with about a sixth observed a single time. Germline V gives CDR1 DFQATT, CDR2 SNEGSKA (reference sequence). V lost 3 bases and J 2 bases, leaving 11 bases between the germline ends. The CDR3 is 15 amino acids. Notes on the study in general: Across the ex vivo response, the dominant clonotypes were HLA-C-restricted CMV-specific TCR beta clonotypes. Cumulative frequency (of public TCR beta family members) identified carriers of CMV plus the relevant HLA.

Sequences were obtained from PBMCs. V is TRBV20-1 and J is TRBJ2-6, with a possible D match to TRBD2 (5 bases). The TCR sequence derives from a human donor in good health (CMV status not recorded). Some clones in this sample may be carry-over from other donors' samples. The CDR3 sequence: CSARRSGTGANVLTF. CDR3 coding DNA: TGCAGTGCTAGGCGGTCGGGGACTGGGGCCAACGTCCTGACTTTC.